This T cell receptor (beta chain) was profiled in a study of blood T cell repertoires in COVID-19. Overall study: Spain, Italy and the United States supplied samples that represented acute and convalescent COVID-19. PBMCs, B-cell-depleted T cells, or T cells provided the cDNA or gDNA that made up the material.

This CDR3 region has 17 residues. V was trimmed by 1 base and J by 4 bases, leaving 17 bases between them. The germline CDR1 and CDR2 sequences are SGHDN and FVKESK. Per the study methods: Nucleated cell counts were estimated from reference gene primer amplification. Using immunoSEQ multiplex PCR, the repertoire was profiled, and TCRdb retains in-frame clones only, with some absent. That table gives V, J and clone size, and the DNA gave D and trimming. The sample has about 210,000 clones; roughly four fifths are singletons. The specimen sequenced was peripheral blood. This sequence joins TRBV14 and TRBJ2-1; perhaps TRBD2 as D (5 bases). The sequence came from a woman in her thirties or forties with active or convalescent COVID-19. Written as DNA, the CDR3 is TGTGCCAGCAGCCAAGTTTTGGCGGGCGGTGGGTACAATGAGCAGTTCTTC. Amino acid sequence: CASSQVLAGGGYNEQFF.